This T cell receptor (beta chain) was captured by sequencing in a study of T cell responses to AZD1222 COVID-19 vaccine. Study-level results: Repertoire collection took place solely once the T cell response had peaked. At baseline, just a handful of AZD1222 recipients tested seropositive. Two AZD1222 administrations were followed by greater Spike-specific TCR breadth and depth.

Germline V gene lookup returns CDR1 MNHNS and CDR2 SASEGT. This CDR3 contains 15 residues. V was pared by 2 bases and J by 9 bases, with 20 bases between. For this clone: Its antigen remains unidentified.

Data came from immunoSEQ multiplex PCR; TCRdb stores just in-frame clones and leaves some out. The sample holds around 160,000 clones, around 91% seen once. The sequencing here drew on peripheral blood, taken on day 0 of AZD1222 vaccination. The clonotype comes from an adult in good health. The rearrangement links TRBV6-1 to TRBJ2-7; perhaps TRBD1 as D (5 bases). The chain's CDR3 is CASSEKGEGAAGQYF. The DNA of the CDR3 is TGTGCCAGCAGTGAAAAAGGGGAAGGGGCAGCCGGGCAGTACTTC.